The source of this T cell receptor (beta chain) is a study of cytomegalovirus exposure and HLA in healthy donors. Germline CDR1 is LGHNA and CDR2 is YSLEER. CDR3 length: 19 residues. After removal of 1 base from V and 3 bases from J, the junction contained 15 bases not matched to a gene. Primers for the PCR totalled 60 Vbeta and 13 Jbeta. TCRdb keeps only in-frame clones here, not all; method: immunoSEQ multiplex PCR. In the table there are about 200,000 clones, about 83% of which are singletons. The J gene is TRBJ1-3, the V gene TRBV4-3; 7 positions agree with TRBD1. This receptor was obtained from a man aged 35-49 years in good health and CMV-seronegative. The specimen sequenced was PBMCs. CDR3 loop: CASSQAPALGQPSGNTIYF. The DNA of the CDR3 is TGCGCCAGCAGCCAAGCCCCGGCCTTGGGACAGCCTAGTGGAAACACCATATATTTT.